A single sample gave rise to the 10 T cell receptor beta chains below, sequenced in a study of radiation and T cells in renal cell carcinoma. Time point noted: blood 2 weeks post-SBRT. Described treatment: 15 Gy SBRT to primary tumor, nephrectomy 4 weeks later. Sequencing used immunoSEQ multiplex PCR; TCRdb keeps in-frame clones, though not all of them. Counted here are 100,000 to 150,000 clones, around 85% occurring once; the ten biggest clones make up roughly 6.2%. The input for sequencing was blood, taken from a patient whose treatment included radiotherapy and nephrectomy. Receptors originate from a man aged 45-60 years with renal cell carcinoma.

The chain links TRBV28 to TRBJ1-2; TRBD1 aligns across 11 bases. V dropped 8 bases and J dropped 0; count of bases not matched to a gene: 11. This CDR3 comprises 17 residues. The V gene's germline CDR1 is MDHEN and CDR2 SYDVKM. The CDR3 nucleotides are TGTGCCAGCGGTCCCGGGACAGGGGGACTTACTAACTATGGCTACACCTTC. Its protein is CASGPGTGGLTNYGYTF.

The chain uses TRBV5-1 and TRBJ1-2; a possible D gene is TRBD1 (5 bases). Germline-derived CDR1 and CDR2 are SGHRS and YFSETQ. CDR3 length: 13 amino acids. Trimming took 3 bases from V and 2 from J, leaving 8 bases between them. The CDR3 sequence is CASSSEGNYGYTF. CDR3 sequence (DNA): TGCGCCAGCAGCTCGGAGGGGAACTATGGCTACACCTTC.

This clone was recorded once. The V gene is TRBV5-1, the J gene TRBJ2-7, with 8 bases lining up with TRBD1. The CDR3 consists of 15 residues. Trimming cost V 4 bases and J 3 bases; bases outside gene matches: 9. Germline CDR1 SGHRS, CDR2 YFSETQ. This CDR3 reads CASSERTGIIYEQYF. The CDR3 coding sequence is TGCGCCAGCAGCGAGAGGACAGGGATAATCTACGAGCAGTACTTC.

This clone occurred a few times. J is TRBJ1-1 and V is TRBV9; tentative D call: TRBD1 (6 bases). The CDR3 has 15 amino acids. Per germline, CDR1 SGDLS and CDR2 YYNGEE. V was clipped by 0 bases and J by 9 bases, with 18 bases between them. This CDR3 reads CASSVDGGGQTKAFF. As DNA, the CDR3 is TGTGCCAGCAGCGTAGACGGGGGAGGACAGACCAAAGCTTTCTTT.

V and J are TRBV10-3 and TRBJ1-5; possibly TRBD1 for D (6 bases). This CDR3 contains 14 residues. The V and J ends lost 3 bases and 5 bases respectively, with 11 bases between them. Germline V CDR1 and CDR2: ENHRY, SYGVKD. The CDR3: CAISEGGTYQPQHF. Written as DNA, the CDR3 is TGTGCCATCAGTGAAGGGGGTACTTATCAGCCCCAGCATTTT.

This clone appeared a few times. Written as DNA, the CDR3 is TGTGCCAGCAGCTTGGACCATACGGGGACCGGGGAGCTGTTTTTT. Translating gives CASSLDHTGTGELFF. This chain joins TRBV7-2 and TRBJ2-2; TRBD2 is a possible D gene (5 bases). Germline CDR1 is SGHTA and CDR2 is FQGNSA. This CDR3 spans 15 amino acids. The V end lost 3 bases, the J end lost 5 bases, and 13 bases lay between the germline ends.

The chain is built from TRBV9 and TRBJ2-3, with 10 bases aligning to TRBD2. The length of the CDR3 is 18 residues. Per the germline V gene, CDR1 is SGDLS and CDR2 is YYNGEE. The V gene end was trimmed by 0 bases and the J gene end by 4 bases; junction bases not matched to a gene: 11. The CDR3 nucleotides read TGTGCCAGCAGCGTAGGGGCTAGCGGGAGCGCCCGGGCAGATACGCAGTATTTT. This codes for CASSVGASGSARADTQYF.

This clone was seen many times. The CDR3 loop is CASSLETSTSTDTQYF. The CDR3 DNA is TGTGCCAGCAGCTTAGAAACCTCAACTAGCACAGATACGCAGTATTTT. The gene calls are TRBV11-2 and TRBJ2-3; D ambiguous. The CDR3 spans 16 residues. The germline V and J ends were trimmed by 0 bases and 0 bases, with 10 bases remaining between them. Germline lookup yields CDR1 SGHAT and CDR2 FQNNGV.

Only a few counts were recorded for this clone. The chain employs TRBV28 and TRBJ2-7; TRBD1 matches at 7 bases. Germline loops: CDR1 MDHEN, CDR2 SYDVKM. The CDR3 spans 16 residues. V lost 6 bases, J lost 2 bases, and 13 bases stayed unmatched. The CDR3 DNA follows: TGTGCCAGCAGCACGATCCGGGACAGCCCCACCTACGAGCAGTACTTC. Its protein is CASSTIRDSPTYEQYF.

The rearrangement uses TRBV2 and TRBJ2-7; D is unclear. V gave up 6 bases and J gave up 3 bases, with 15 bases separating them. The CDR3 loop spans 14 amino acids. Germline CDR1 is SNHLY and CDR2 is FYNNEI. The CDR3 sequence is CASRLDITNYEQYF. CDR3 coding DNA: TGTGCCAGCAGATTAGACATAACCAACTACGAGCAGTACTTC.